The rows below give T cell receptor beta chains drawn from one sample of a study of blood T cell repertoires in COVID-19. Only in-frame clones appear in the TCRdb table, and some are missing; sequencing was by immunoSEQ multiplex PCR. The table shows 100,000 to 110,000 clones, with around 81% occurring only once. Material for sequencing was peripheral blood. The receptors derive from a man aged 45-60 years with active or convalescent COVID-19. Both conserved end residues are part of each CDR3. The D gene is left open where the match is weak. Size is omitted from some rows. Given values are once, few, many or a class for expanded clones.

v_call: TRBV5-1; d_call: TRBD1; clone_size: NA; j_call: TRBJ2-2; cdr3_nt: TGCGCCAGCAGCCCAGGGGGGACAGGGGTCACCGGGGAGCTGTTTTTT; cdr3_aa: CASSPGGTGVTGELFF
v_call: TRBV18; d_call: TRBD2; clone_size: once; j_call: TRBJ2-3; cdr3_nt: TGTGCCAGCTCTCTGGTCCTAGCGGGATTTAACACAGATACGCAGTATTTT; cdr3_aa: CASSLVLAGFNTDTQYF
v_call: TRBV27; d_call: NA; clone_size: NA; j_call: TRBJ1-1; cdr3_nt: TGTGCCAGCAGGAAGGACAGTAACACTGAAGCTTTCTTT; cdr3_aa: CASRKDSNTEAFF
v_call: TRBV6-6; d_call: TRBD1; clone_size: NA; j_call: TRBJ1-4; cdr3_nt: TGTGCCAGCAGTTACCCGGATCAGGGGGCTTCTGAAAAACTGTTTTTT; cdr3_aa: CASSYPDQGASEKLFF
v_call: TRBV5-1; d_call: TRBD1; clone_size: NA; j_call: TRBJ1-2; cdr3_nt: TGCGCCAGCAGCTTGGGACAGGGGTCCTATGGCTACACCTTC; cdr3_aa: CASSLGQGSYGYTF
v_call: TRBV2; d_call: TRBD1; clone_size: once; j_call: TRBJ2-5; cdr3_nt: TGTGCCAGCAGTCGACAGGGAAAAGGGTACTTC; cdr3_aa: CASSRQGKGYF
v_call: TRBV7-9; d_call: TRBD1; clone_size: NA; j_call: TRBJ1-5; cdr3_nt: TGTGCCAGCAGCTTAGGTGGGACAGGCCCGCATTTT; cdr3_aa: CASSLGGTGPHF
v_call: TRBV5-1; d_call: NA; clone_size: NA; j_call: TRBJ1-4; cdr3_nt: TGCGCCAGCAGCCTTGGACAGAGCTCAACTAATGAAAAACTGTTTTTT; cdr3_aa: CASSLGQSSTNEKLFF
v_call: TRBV7-9; d_call: NA; clone_size: NA; j_call: TRBJ1-2; cdr3_nt: TGTGCCAGCAGCCGGGGAGGAGGGCGCAACGACTATGGCTACACCTTC; cdr3_aa: CASSRGGGRNDYGYTF
v_call: TRBV4-1; d_call: NA; clone_size: few; j_call: TRBJ1-1; cdr3_nt: TGCGCCAGCAGCCTTCAGGGCTTGACTTTGGGGACTGAAGCTTTCTTT; cdr3_aa: CASSLQGLTLGTEAFF
v_call: TRBV11-3; d_call: TRBD2; clone_size: NA; j_call: TRBJ2-2; cdr3_nt: TGTGCCAGCAGCTCGCCCGGGACTAGCGGTCGGGGCACCGGGGAGCTGTTTTTT; cdr3_aa: CASSSPGTSGRGTGELFF
v_call: TRBV19; d_call: TRBD1; clone_size: few; j_call: TRBJ1-5; cdr3_nt: TGTGCCAGTAGTGTATCGACAGGGGTTCAGCCCCAGCATTTT; cdr3_aa: CASSVSTGVQPQHF
v_call: TRBV6-4; d_call: TRBD2; clone_size: NA; j_call: TRBJ2-5; cdr3_nt: TGTGCCAGCAGTAGGGGACTAGCGGATCAAGAGACCCAGTACTTC; cdr3_aa: CASSRGLADQETQYF
v_call: TRBV9; d_call: NA; clone_size: NA; j_call: TRBJ2-7; cdr3_nt: TGTGCCAGCAGCCCTAGTCAGGAGGACCACGAGCAGTACTTC; cdr3_aa: CASSPSQEDHEQYF
v_call: TRBV5-1; d_call: TRBD1; clone_size: few; j_call: TRBJ1-4; cdr3_nt: TGCGCCAGCAGCTTGGAGGGGGCGTACTATGAAAAACTGTTTTTT; cdr3_aa: CASSLEGAYYEKLFF
v_call: TRBV6-2/TRBV6-3; d_call: NA; clone_size: NA; j_call: TRBJ1-2; cdr3_nt: TGTGCCAGCAGTTACGGGGGCAGGGGACGTGGCTACACCTTC; cdr3_aa: CASSYGGRGRGYTF
v_call: TRBV28; d_call: TRBD1; clone_size: NA; j_call: TRBJ2-3; cdr3_nt: TGTGCCAGCAGTCGGGACAGGGCAACAGATACGCAGTATTTT; cdr3_aa: CASSRDRATDTQYF
v_call: TRBV2; d_call: TRBD1; clone_size: NA; j_call: TRBJ1-4; cdr3_nt: TGTGCCAGCACCCCGGGACAGGGGAGTGAAAAACTGTTTTTT; cdr3_aa: CASTPGQGSEKLFF
v_call: TRBV5-1; d_call: TRBD1; clone_size: few; j_call: TRBJ1-1; cdr3_nt: TGCGCCAGCAGCTTCACAGGGGCGAACACTGAAGCTTTCTTT; cdr3_aa: CASSFTGANTEAFF
v_call: TRBV10-1; d_call: TRBD1; clone_size: NA; j_call: TRBJ2-1; cdr3_nt: TGCGCCAGCAGTACACAGGGGAATGAGCAGTTCTTC; cdr3_aa: CASSTQGNEQFF
v_call: TRBV11-2; d_call: TRBD1; clone_size: NA; j_call: TRBJ1-2; cdr3_nt: TGTGCCAGCAGTTCCCGGGACAGGGGGCTGTATGGCTACACCTTC; cdr3_aa: CASSSRDRGLYGYTF
v_call: TRBV5-6; d_call: TRBD1; clone_size: few; j_call: TRBJ1-2; cdr3_nt: TGTGCCAGCAGCTTCGGGACAGAGTCTAACTATGGCTACACCTTC; cdr3_aa: CASSFGTESNYGYTF
v_call: TRBV5-1; d_call: NA; clone_size: once; j_call: TRBJ2-1; cdr3_nt: TGCGCCAGCAGCTTGAATTCGGGGGACTCCTACAATGAGCAGTTCTTC; cdr3_aa: CASSLNSGDSYNEQFF
v_call: TRBV7-9; d_call: TRBD1; clone_size: NA; j_call: TRBJ2-1; cdr3_nt: TGTGCCAGCAGCTCCTCCGGGACAGGAGTGTACAATGAGCAGTTCTTC; cdr3_aa: CASSSSGTGVYNEQFF
v_call: TRBV12-5; d_call: NA; clone_size: NA; j_call: TRBJ1-6; cdr3_nt: TGTGCTAGTGGTTTGGGACTCGGTGAGGGGGAAGTTTCACCCCTCCACTTT; cdr3_aa: CASGLGLGEGEVSPLHF
v_call: TRBV2; d_call: NA; clone_size: NA; j_call: TRBJ2-5; cdr3_nt: TGTGCCAGCAATCCGGGAGAACGGGGAGAGACCCAGTACTTC; cdr3_aa: CASNPGERGETQYF
v_call: TRBV12-3/TRBV12-4; d_call: NA; clone_size: few; j_call: TRBJ2-7; cdr3_nt: TGTGCCAGCAGTGCAGGGCAGAACTACGAGCAGTACTTC; cdr3_aa: CASSAGQNYEQYF
v_call: TRBV30; d_call: NA; clone_size: NA; j_call: TRBJ1-3; cdr3_nt: TGTGCCTGGAGCGGACAGTTGCTCTCTGGAAACACCATATATTTT; cdr3_aa: CAWSGQLLSGNTIYF
v_call: TRBV27; d_call: NA; clone_size: NA; j_call: TRBJ1-3; cdr3_nt: TGTGCCAGCAGTACCGCACTTGGAAACACCATATATTTT; cdr3_aa: CASSTALGNTIYF
v_call: TRBV7-8; d_call: NA; clone_size: NA; j_call: TRBJ2-2; cdr3_nt: TGTGCCAGCAGCTTAGGGCAGGACACCGGGGAGCTGTTTTTT; cdr3_aa: CASSLGQDTGELFF
v_call: TRBV6-6; d_call: NA; clone_size: once; j_call: TRBJ1-5; cdr3_nt: TGTGCCAGCAGTTTAGATAGCAATCAGCCCCAGCATTTT; cdr3_aa: CASSLDSNQPQHF
v_call: TRBV9; d_call: TRBD2; clone_size: few; j_call: TRBJ2-1; cdr3_nt: TGTGCCAGCAGTGCAGCCGGGACTAGCGGGATGGATGAGCAGTTCTTC; cdr3_aa: CASSAAGTSGMDEQFF
v_call: TRBV3-1/TRBV3-2; d_call: NA; clone_size: NA; j_call: TRBJ1-2; cdr3_nt: TGTGCCAGCAGCCAAGATGGGAGGTATGGCTACACCTTC; cdr3_aa: CASSQDGRYGYTF
v_call: TRBV19; d_call: NA; clone_size: NA; j_call: TRBJ2-3; cdr3_nt: TGTGCCAGTAGTTCCCAAGCCACAGATACGCAGTATTTT; cdr3_aa: CASSSQATDTQYF